Presented here are 25 T cell receptor beta chains from one specimen sequenced in a study of post-analysis software for immune sequencing data. Tagging with unique molecular identifiers was a feature of the TCR beta cDNA libraries. One entry per CDR3 protein, called by TCRdb with MiXCR from the PCR reads. The sample lists hundreds of thousands of distinct CDR3 sequences, roughly 29% seen once, with around 0.55% in the top ten. Study-wide points: A few TRBV segments occurring more often in patients than controls included TRBV5-6, TRBV5-1 and TRBV20-1.

These receptors have no known antigen. Sequencing used blood. The receptor source for this set is a girl between 10 and 17 years old with multiple sclerosis.

The rearrangement joins TRBV20-1 to TRBJ2-5, with 8 bases that match TRBD2. CDR3 length: 13 residues. CDR1 and CDR2 (germline): DFQATT, SNEGSKA (reference sequence). V shed 4 bases and J 2 bases; nucleotides not matched to a gene: 3. CDR3 nucleotide sequence: TGCAGTGCTACGGGGACTAGACAAGAGACCCAGTACTTC. Translation: CSATGTRQETQYF.

This clonotype has just a few counts. The chain carries TRBV5-1 and TRBJ1-1; D is possibly TRBD1 (5 bases). V was cut by 3 bases and J by 0 bases, with 9 bases left in between. The CDR3 runs to 14 residues. In germline, CDR1 is SGHRS, CDR2 YFSETQ. The CDR3 spells CASSSGRMNTEAFF. The CDR3 bases are TGCGCCAGCAGCTCGGGACGAATGAACACTGAAGCTTTCTTT. The full variable domain, with the rest looked up from reference TRBV5-1 and TRBJ1-1, is KAGVTQTPRYLIKTRGQQVTLSCSPISGHRSVSWYQQTPGQGLQFLFEYFSETQRNKGNFPGRFSGRQFSNSRSEMNVSTLELGDSALYLCASSSGRMNTEAFFGQGTRLTVV.

This clonotype was counted a few times. The CDR3 is CASSLQGSENIQYF. CDR3 coding DNA: TGTGCCAGCAGCTTGCAGGGATCTGAAAACATTCAGTACTTC. The V call is TRBV7-2, the J call TRBJ2-4; a possible D gene is TRBD1 (5 bases). Germline CDR1 and CDR2: SGHTA and FQGNSA. The CDR3 has 14 amino acids. V dropped 3 bases and J dropped 5 bases, with 11 bases sitting between them.

This clonotype was seen only a few times. V usage is TRBV3-1 and J usage is TRBJ2-7, with a weak D call TRBD2 (6 bases). CDR1 LGHDT and CDR2 YNNKEL come from the germline V gene (reference sequence). Trimming took 4 bases from V and 4 from J, leaving 20 bases between them. This CDR3 region has 16 residues. CDR3 sequence reads: CASSLQEGRARYEQYF. The CDR3 DNA reads TGTGCCAGCAGCCTTCAGGAGGGCAGGGCGCGATACGAGCAGTACTTC.

The chain employs TRBV10-3 and TRBJ2-3, with TRBD1 matching over 10 bases. V shed 4 bases, J shed 4 bases, and the junction held 2 bases outside the gene matches. Germline loops: CDR1 ENHRY, CDR2 SYGVKD. This CDR3 region has 14 residues. The CDR3 DNA sequence: TGTGCCATCAGTGTGGGACAGGGGCCAGATACGCAGTATTTT. Residues: CAISVGQGPDTQYF.

V is TRBV3-1 and J is TRBJ1-1; 8 bases fit TRBD1. This CDR3 has 15 amino acids. V lost 1 base, J lost 6 bases, and 7 bases stayed unmatched. Germline assignment: CDR1 LGHDT and CDR2 YNNKEL (reference sequence). The chain's CDR3 is CASSQGDRGSPEAFF. The CDR3 DNA follows: TGTGCCAGCAGCCAAGGAGACAGGGGATCCCCTGAAGCTTTCTTT. The whole variable domain, remainder taken from reference TRBV3-1 and TRBJ1-1, is DTAVSQTPKYLVTQMGNDKSIKCEQNLGHDTMYWYKQDSKKFLKIMFSYNNKELIINETVPNRFSPKSPDKAHLNLHINSLELGDSAVYFCASSQGDRGSPEAFFGQGTRLTVV.

The chain links TRBV7-2 to TRBJ2-7, with D hard to call. Germline V lookup: CDR1 SGHTA, CDR2 FQGNSA. The ends were cut back, 4 bases at V and 2 bases at J, with 18 bases in the middle. CDR3 length: 16 residues. As DNA, the CDR3 is TGTGCCAGCAGCTCGCTGATATTCTTGGATACCTACGAGCAGTACTTC. This codes for CASSSLIFLDTYEQYF. Together with reference TRBV7-2 and TRBJ2-7, the CDR3 gives the full variable domain: GAGVSQSPSNKVTEKGKDVELRCDPISGHTALYWYRQSLGQGLEFLIYFQGNSAPDKSGLPSDRFSAERTGGSVSTLTIQRTQQEDSAVYLCASSSLIFLDTYEQYFGPGTRLTVT.

This clonotype was detected a few times. The J gene is TRBJ2-6, the V gene TRBV10-2; 7 bases align to TRBD1. Germline V gene sequence: CDR1 WSHSY, CDR2 SAAADI. CDR3 length equals 17 residues. Losses at the gene ends were 2 bases for V and 3 bases for J; bases not matched to a gene: 7. The DNA for the CDR3 is TGCGCCAGCAGTGAGATTACAGGGGTTGATGGGGCCAACGTCCTGACTTTC. Its translation: CASSEITGVDGANVLTF.

This chain links TRBV4-1 with TRBJ2-2, with D perhaps TRBD2 (5 bases). Trimming stripped 3 bases from V and 4 bases from J, with 15 bases between. The CDR3 spans 16 residues. Germline V gene sequence: CDR1 MGHRA, CDR2 YSYEKL. CDR3 sequence: CASSQRSAGSTGELFF. The CDR3 coding sequence is TGCGCCAGCAGCCAGCGGTCGGCGGGTAGCACCGGGGAGCTGTTTTTT.

The V call is TRBV29-1, the J call TRBJ2-5; TRBD2 matches 7 bases. Germline V lookup: CDR1 SQVTM, CDR2 ANQGSEA. J lost 6 bases, V lost 6 bases, and 7 bases had no gene match. This CDR3 has 12 residues. CDR3 region: CSVLAGQKTQYF. CDR3 coding DNA: TGCAGCGTATTAGCGGGCCAGAAGACCCAGTACTTC.

This clonotype was counted at least ten times. The rearrangement links TRBV4-1 to TRBJ2-1; D is perhaps TRBD1 (6 bases). Germline CDR1 MGHRA, CDR2 YSYEKL. This CDR3 has 14 residues. V lost 0 bases, J lost 5 bases, and 8 bases lay in between. The DNA of the CDR3 is TGCGCCAGCAGCCAAGACAACAGGGACAATGAGCAGTTCTTC. Protein sequence: CASSQDNRDNEQFF.

This clonotype was detected many times. The gene calls are TRBV4-1 and TRBJ2-5; 10 nucleotides align to TRBD2. Germline lookup yields CDR1 MGHRA and CDR2 YSYEKL. The CDR3 contains 17 residues. Trimming removed 1 base from V and 4 bases from J; junction bases left unmatched: 9. Here the CDR3 DNA reads TGCGCCAGCAGCCAAGGGCCGGGACTAGCGTTGGGAGAGACCCAGTACTTC. Translated, it gives CASSQGPGLALGETQYF.

This clonotype occurred a few times. This chain uses TRBV5-1 with TRBJ2-2; D is possibly TRBD1 (6 bases). The CDR3 length is 14 residues. Germline V gene data show CDR1 as SGHRS and CDR2 as YFSETQ. Trimming took off 0 bases at V and 5 bases at J, with 8 bases between the two ends. CDR3 in amino acids: CASSLEGTTGELFF. The CDR3 nucleotides are TGCGCCAGCAGCTTGGAGGGGACAACCGGGGAGCTGTTTTTT.

In this sample, this clonotype turned up many times. CDR3 region: CSARGGQINYGYTF. In DNA, the CDR3 is TGCAGTGCTAGAGGAGGCCAGATAAACTATGGCTACACCTTC. The chain couples TRBV20-1 to TRBJ1-2; D is undetermined. The CDR3 totals 14 residues. Trimming removed 1 base at V and 2 bases at J, with 11 bases between. In germline, CDR1 is DFQATT, CDR2 SNEGSKA (reference sequence).

This chain joins TRBV24-1 and TRBJ1-2; the D gene is possibly TRBD1 (5 bases). This CDR3 spans 15 amino acids. Germline CDR1 reads KGHDR; CDR2 reads SFDVKD. The V gene lost 3 bases and the J gene lost 4 bases, with 14 bases spanning the gap. The CDR3 DNA follows: TGTGCCACCAGTGATCCAGGCCGGGACGGCTATGGCTACACCTTC. Translation: CATSDPGRDGYGYTF.

V usage is TRBV12-5 and J usage is TRBJ2-1, with D possibly TRBD2 on 6 matching bases. The CDR3 has 14 amino acids. Trimming removed 2 bases from V and 4 bases from J, with 9 bases in between. Germline V lookup: CDR1 LGHNT, CDR2 FRNRAP. CDR3 DNA sequence: TGTGCTAGTGGTTTGTCCGGGGGTTACAATGAGCAGTTCTTC. As protein: CASGLSGGYNEQFF.

The genes are TRBV20-1 and TRBJ2-1; the match to TRBD2 covers 11 bases. The germline CDR1 and CDR2 sequences are DFQATT and SNEGSKA (reference sequence). CDR3 length equals 12 residues. After removal of 6 bases from V and 9 bases from J, the junction contained 4 bases not matched to a gene. CDR3 nucleotides: TGCAGTGCGAGGGGACTAGCGGCTGAGCAGTTCTTC. It codes for CSARGLAAEQFF.

The sample holds a few counts of this clonotype. V is TRBV3-1 and J is TRBJ2-3; D is possibly TRBD1 or TRBD2 (6 bases each). Germline V CDR1 and CDR2: LGHDT, YNNKEL (reference sequence). V lost 0 bases to trimming and J lost 11 bases, with 24 bases between them. This CDR3 is built from 17 residues. Here the CDR3 reads CASSQDFEGGLRHQQYF. CDR3 nucleotide sequence: TGTGCCAGCAGCCAAGATTTTGAGGGGGGCCTACGACATCAGCAGTATTTT.

The table lists this clonotype with a few counts. The rearrangement joins TRBV20-1 to TRBJ2-7; TRBD2 aligns across 8 bases. V gave up 0 bases and J gave up 6 bases; unmatched junction bases: 10. Germline loops: CDR1 DFQATT, CDR2 SNEGSKA (reference sequence). CDR3 length: 15 amino acids. The chain's CDR3 is CSARDMGTRVGEQYF. The CDR3 coding sequence is TGCAGTGCTAGAGATATGGGGACTAGGGTTGGCGAGCAGTACTTC.

This clonotype was seen just once. At one of its ends the junction is not consistent with the germline gene, which may arise from a read error. This sequence joins TRBV3-1 and TRBJ2-1; the D is unclear. Germline values: CDR1 LGHDT, CDR2 YNNKEL (reference sequence). The CDR3 spans 18 residues. For the CDR3, the DNA is TGTGCCAGCAGCCAAGATCTTCGGGCTGATGGCTCCTACAACGAGCAGTTCTTC. As protein: CASSQDLRADGSYNEQFF.

The CDR3 here is CASSLSALPGDGYTF. The CDR3, as DNA: TGTGCCAGCAGCTTAAGCGCCCTTCCAGGGGATGGCTACACCTTC. The chain employs TRBV7-2 and TRBJ1-2; D may be TRBD1 (6 bases). V was shortened by 2 bases and J by 6 bases, with 16 bases between the two germline ends. The germline V gene encodes CDR1 SGHTA and CDR2 FQGNSA. The CDR3 covers 15 residues.

V is TRBV9 and J is TRBJ2-3; 12 bases are shared with TRBD1. V dropped 3 bases and J dropped 1; count of bases not matched to a gene: 6. CDR1 is SGDLS, CDR2 YYNGEE, per germline. The CDR3 sequence is 17 residues long. The CDR3 bases are TGTGCCAGCAGCGCCCGGGACAGGGGGCGCGGCACAGATACGCAGTATTTT. It codes for CASSARDRGRGTDTQYF.

This clonotype was picked up a small number of times. The chain employs TRBV6-5 and TRBJ2-7; 11 bases are a match to TRBD2. The CDR3 runs 16 residues. CDR1 MNHEY and CDR2 SVGAGI come from the germline V gene. V gave up 7 bases and J gave up 2 bases; unmatched junction bases: 10. The CDR3 sequence is CASTHSELAGAYEQYF. The CDR3 coding sequence is TGTGCCAGCACTCACTCGGAACTAGCGGGAGCCTACGAGCAGTACTTC.

The rearrangement uses TRBV2 and TRBJ2-3; TRBD1 matches at 11 bases. The CDR3 contains 14 residues. Germline lookup yields CDR1 SNHLY and CDR2 FYNNEI. J gave up 3 bases and V 7 bases, and 3 bases lay outside the gene matches. CDR3 coding DNA: TGTGCCAGCAAAGGACAGGGGGCAACAGATACGCAGTATTTT. This codes for CASKGQGATDTQYF.

As concerns this clonotype: The junction differs from germline at one of its ends, possibly a read error. The chain uses TRBV4-1 and TRBJ2-3; maybe TRBD2 (6 bases). Germline assignment: CDR1 MGHRA and CDR2 YSYEKL. CDR3 length equals 15 residues. The CDR3 reads CAGSQVGGPTDTQYF. The CDR3 nucleotides are TGCGCCGGCAGCCAAGTGGGAGGCCCCACAGATACGCAGTATTTT.